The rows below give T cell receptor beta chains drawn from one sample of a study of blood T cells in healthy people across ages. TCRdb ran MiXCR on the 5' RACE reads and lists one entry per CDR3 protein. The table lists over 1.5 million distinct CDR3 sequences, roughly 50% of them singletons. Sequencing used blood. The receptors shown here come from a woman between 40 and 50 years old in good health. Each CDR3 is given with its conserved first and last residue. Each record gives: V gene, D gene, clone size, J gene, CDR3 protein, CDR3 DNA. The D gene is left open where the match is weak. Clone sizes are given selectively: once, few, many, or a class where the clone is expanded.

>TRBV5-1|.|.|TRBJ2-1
CASTETEAYNEQFF
TGCGCCAGCACGGAGACAGAAGCTTACAATGAGCAGTTCTTC
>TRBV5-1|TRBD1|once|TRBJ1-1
CASSPWTGGGPEAFF
TGCGCCAGCAGCCCCTGGACAGGAGGCGGCCCTGAAGCTTTCTTT
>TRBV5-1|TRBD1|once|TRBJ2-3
CASSLFPRGQGSDTQYF
TGCGCCAGCAGCTTGTTCCCCCGCGGACAGGGTTCGGATACGCAGTATTTT
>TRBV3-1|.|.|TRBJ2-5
CASSPRDGTQETQYF
TGTGCCAGCAGCCCCCGGGACGGGACGCAAGAGACCCAGTACTTC
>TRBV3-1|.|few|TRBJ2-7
CASSHGTARNEQYF
TGTGCCAGCAGCCACGGGACGGCGAGGAACGAGCAGTACTTC
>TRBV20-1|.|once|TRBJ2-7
CSASRPPNEQYF
TGCAGTGCTAGTCGGCCCCCCAATGAGCAGTACTTC
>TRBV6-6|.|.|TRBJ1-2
CASSSRTVYGYTF
TGTGCCAGCAGTTCCAGGACAGTCTATGGCTACACCTTC
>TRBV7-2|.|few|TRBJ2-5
CASSLSGGTGLFQETQYF
TGTGCCAGCAGCTTATCGGGGGGGACAGGACTCTTCCAAGAGACCCAGTACTTC
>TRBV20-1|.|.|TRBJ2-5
CSAEPGHLTETQYF
TGCAGTGCTGAACCGGGACACCTGACAGAGACCCAGTACTTC
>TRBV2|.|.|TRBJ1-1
CGSRGRGTEAFF
TGTGGGAGCCGAGGGCGGGGCACTGAAGCTTTCTTT
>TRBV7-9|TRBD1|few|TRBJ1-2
CASSTYGQGGNTF
TGTGCCAGCAGCACCTATGGACAGGGAGGTAACACCTTC
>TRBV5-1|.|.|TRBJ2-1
CASSLGPGAVEQFF
TGCGCCAGCAGCTTGGGTCCAGGGGCGGTTGAGCAGTTCTTC
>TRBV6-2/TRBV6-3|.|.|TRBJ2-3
CATKSATLGGPHSDTQYF
TGTGCCACCAAGTCCGCAACCCTCGGGGGGCCCCACTCAGATACGCAGTATTTT
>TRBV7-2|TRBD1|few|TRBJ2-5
CASRPGQGALETQYF
TGTGCCAGCAGACCGGGACAGGGGGCCCTAGAGACCCAGTACTTC
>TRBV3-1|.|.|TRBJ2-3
CASSLQGVRTDTQYF
TGTGCCAGCAGCCTCCAGGGAGTCAGAACAGATACGCAGTATTTT
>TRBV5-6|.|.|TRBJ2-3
CASSFFQGSTDTQYF
TGTGCCAGCAGCTTCTTCCAGGGTAGCACAGATACGCAGTATTTT
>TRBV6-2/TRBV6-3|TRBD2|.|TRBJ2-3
CASSDKTSGRNTQYF
TGTGCCAGCAGCGACAAGACTAGCGGGAGGAATACGCAGTATTTT
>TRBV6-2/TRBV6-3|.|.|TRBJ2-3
CASSYSFVAGGKDTQYF
TGTGCCAGCAGTTATAGCTTTGTAGCCGGGGGTAAAGATACGCAGTATTTT
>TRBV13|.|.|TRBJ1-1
CASSLVRGRDEAFF
TGTGCCAGCAGCTTAGTGAGGGGCAGGGATGAAGCTTTCTTT
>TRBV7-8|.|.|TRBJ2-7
CASSPRLARSYEQYF
TGTGCCAGCAGCCCCAGGTTAGCCCGCTCCTACGAGCAGTACTTC
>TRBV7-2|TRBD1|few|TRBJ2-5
CASSADREKTQYF
TGTGCCAGCAGCGCGGACAGGGAAAAGACCCAGTACTTC
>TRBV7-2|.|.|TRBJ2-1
CASSLGGPSVVEREQFF
TGTGCCAGCAGCTTAGGGGGTCCTAGCGTCGTAGAAAGGGAGCAGTTCTTC
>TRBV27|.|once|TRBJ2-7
CATGVDSSYEQYF
TGTGCCACTGGGGTCGACAGCTCCTACGAGCAGTACTTC
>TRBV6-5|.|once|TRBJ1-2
CASSYRQAIIVNYGYTF
TGTGCCAGCAGTTACCGTCAGGCGATTATCGTTAACTATGGCTACACCTTC
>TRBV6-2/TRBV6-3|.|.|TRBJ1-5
CASSFSASNQPQHF
TGTGCCAGCAGTTTTTCGGCTAGCAATCAGCCCCAGCATTTT
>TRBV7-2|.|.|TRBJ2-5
CASSLYLLAIRRGAETQYF
TGTGCCAGCAGCTTATATTTGCTGGCTATAAGGCGGGGAGCAGAGACCCAGTACTTC
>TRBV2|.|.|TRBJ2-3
CATAGRGGGDTQYF
TGTGCCACCGCGGGACGCGGGGGCGGAGATACGCAGTATTTT
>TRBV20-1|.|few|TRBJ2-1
CSARDSGPAGLSYNEQFF
TGCAGTGCTAGAGATTCCGGGCCGGCGGGACTCTCCTACAATGAGCAGTTCTTC
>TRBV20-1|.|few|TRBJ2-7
CSAPGILYEQYF
TGCAGTGCCCCCGGGATCCTCTACGAGCAGTACTTC
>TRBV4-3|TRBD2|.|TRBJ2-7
CASSRTPGLPSYEQYF
TGCGCCAGCAGCCGGACCCCGGGACTACCCTCCTACGAGCAGTACTTC
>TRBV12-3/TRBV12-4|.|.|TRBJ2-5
CASGPRPNQETQYF
TGTGCCAGCGGCCCTCGGCCTAACCAAGAGACCCAGTACTTC
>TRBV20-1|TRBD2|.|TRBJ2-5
CRATSGGFQETQYF
TGCAGGGCCACTAGCGGGGGGTTTCAAGAGACCCAGTACTTC
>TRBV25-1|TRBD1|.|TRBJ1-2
CASSDTTGGWGYTF
TGTGCCAGCAGTGACACGACAGGGGGCTGGGGCTACACCTTC
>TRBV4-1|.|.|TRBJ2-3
CASSQDSVVDTQYF
TGCGCCAGCAGCCAAGATTCTGTGGTTGATACGCAGTATTTT
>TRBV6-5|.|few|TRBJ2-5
CASSYFAGTQYF
TGTGCCAGCAGTTACTTCGCAGGGACCCAGTACTTC
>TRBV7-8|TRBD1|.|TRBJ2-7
CASSQGQKYEQYF
TGTGCCAGCAGCCAGGGACAGAAATACGAGCAGTACTTC
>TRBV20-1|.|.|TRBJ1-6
CSASKGGPNSPLHF
TGCAGTGCTAGTAAGGGCGGTCCGAATTCACCCCTCCACTTT
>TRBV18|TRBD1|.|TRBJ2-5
CASSPGTGEKTQYF
TGTGCCAGCTCACCTGGGACAGGGGAAAAGACCCAGTACTTC
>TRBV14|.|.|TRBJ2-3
CASSQTQGNTDTQYF
TGTGCCAGCAGCCAAACCCAGGGGAACACAGATACGCAGTATTTT
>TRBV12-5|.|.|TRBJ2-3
CASGSQTGTGTDTQYF
TGTGCTAGTGGTTCCCAGACAGGAACTGGCACAGATACGCAGTATTTT
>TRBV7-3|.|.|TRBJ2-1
CASSPLGYSRDTFF
TGTGCCAGCAGCCCCTTGGGTTACAGTCGGGATACGTTCTTC
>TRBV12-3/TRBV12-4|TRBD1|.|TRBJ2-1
CASSFLGQAYNEQFF
TGTGCCAGCAGTTTCTTAGGACAGGCTTACAATGAGCAGTTCTTC
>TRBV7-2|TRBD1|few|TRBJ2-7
CASSLQGAGQYF
TGTGCCAGCAGCTTGCAGGGGGCAGGGCAGTACTTC
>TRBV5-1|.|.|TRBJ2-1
CASSLEGGLNEQFF
TGCGCCAGCAGCTTGGAGGGGGGGCTCAATGAGCAGTTCTTC
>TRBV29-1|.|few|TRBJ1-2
CSVVGPRDTLYGYTF
TGCAGCGTTGTTGGCCCCAGGGACACATTGTATGGCTACACCTTC
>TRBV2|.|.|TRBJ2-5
CAPRHEPYQETQYF
TGTGCCCCGAGGCACGAACCCTACCAAGAGACCCAGTACTTC
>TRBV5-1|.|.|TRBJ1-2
CASSLWDIEGYTF
TGCGCCAGCAGCCTATGGGACATTGAAGGCTACACCTTC
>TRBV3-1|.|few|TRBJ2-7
CASSHGGKVEQYF
TGTGCCAGCAGCCATGGGGGAAAGGTCGAGCAGTACTTC
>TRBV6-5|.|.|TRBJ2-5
CASSYSPGGAIETQYF
TGTGCCAGCAGTTACTCTCCAGGGGGGGCCATAGAGACCCAGTACTTC
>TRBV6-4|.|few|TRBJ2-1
CASSDSGRVNEQFF
TGTGCCAGCAGTGACTCCGGCAGAGTCAATGAGCAGTTCTTC
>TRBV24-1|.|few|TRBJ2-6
CATSPPSSGANVLTF
TGTGCCACTTCCCCCCCGAGCTCTGGGGCCAACGTCCTGACTTTC
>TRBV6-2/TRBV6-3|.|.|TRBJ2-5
CASRNRRTSQETQYF
TGTGCCAGCAGGAACCGACGTACATCCCAAGAGACCCAGTACTTC
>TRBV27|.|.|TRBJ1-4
CASRAQATTNEKLFF
TGTGCCAGCAGGGCACAGGCCACAACTAATGAAAAACTGTTTTTT
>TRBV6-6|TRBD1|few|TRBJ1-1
CASNRPGQVDQGTEAFF
TGTGCCAGCAATCGCCCGGGACAGGTGGATCAGGGCACTGAAGCTTTCTTT
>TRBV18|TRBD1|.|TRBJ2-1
CANSPQGQGPRAEQFF
TGTGCCAACTCACCACAGGGACAGGGACCCCGGGCGGAGCAGTTCTTC
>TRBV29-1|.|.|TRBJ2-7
CSVTGSGEQYF
TGCAGCGTTACAGGGTCGGGGGAGCAGTACTTC
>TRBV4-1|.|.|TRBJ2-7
CASSQGVAGYYEQYF
TGCGCCAGCAGCCAAGGGGTGGCCGGGTACTACGAGCAGTACTTC
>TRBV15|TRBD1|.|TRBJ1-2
CAISRGIQGRSYGYTF
TGTGCCATCAGCAGAGGGATACAGGGGCGCAGCTATGGCTACACCTTC
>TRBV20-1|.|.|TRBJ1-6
CSTYTRGDSPLHF
TGCAGCACCTACACCAGAGGAGATTCACCCCTCCACTTT
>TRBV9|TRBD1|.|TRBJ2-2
CASSAQGTGNTGELFF
TGTGCCAGCAGCGCGCAAGGGACAGGGAACACCGGGGAGCTGTTTTTT